This T cell receptor (beta chain) came from a study of blood T cell repertoires in COVID-19. For the study at large: The United States, Italy and Spain were the sources of the acute and convalescent COVID-19 samples.

Per the authors' pipeline: Reference gene primers were amplified, and this amplification served to estimate nucleated cell counts. Method: immunoSEQ multiplex PCR; TCRdb's copy keeps in-frame clones and lacks some. The V and J calls and clone size are taken from that table; D and trimming were inferred from the DNA. The sample lists approximately 270,000 clones; around 89% were seen once. Germline CDR1 SNHLY, CDR2 FYNNEI. The CDR3 extends over 15 amino acids. V was shortened by 10 bases and J by 3 bases, with 18 bases between the two germline ends. Individuals drawn from approximately 22 US areas were about 18 to 90 years old. Participants reported their clinical history, and cohort assignment relied on those reports.

This TCR was sampled from a woman in her 30s with acute COVID-19. V is TRBV2 and J is TRBJ2-2, with a tentative D call TRBD2 (6 bases). Sequencing was done on a sample of PBMCs or T cells enriched from blood (not recorded which). Written as DNA, the CDR3 is TGTGCCACCACCGACCCAGCGGGCCACACCGGGGAGCTGTTTTTT. Protein product: CATTDPAGHTGELFF. Combining the CDR3 with reference TRBV2 and TRBJ2-2 gives the whole variable domain EPEVTQTPSHQVTQMGQEVILRCVPISNHLYFYWYRQILGQKVEFLVSFYNNEISEKSEIFDDQFSVERPDGSNFTLKIRSTKLEDSAMYFCATTDPAGHTGELFFGEGSRLTVL.